This entry features one T cell receptor (beta chain) sequence. Its antigen is unknown. Qualities for individual bases were not recorded, and no much larger clone is one base off. The data were obtained in a study of T-cell reconstitution after alpha-beta-depleted transplantation in children (dated by TCRdb to about 2016). Study-level background: T-cell immune reconstitution after TCRalphabeta/CD19-depleted allogeneic hematopoietic cell transplantation in children was quantitatively tracked in the study by means of TCR repertoire profiling.

The library was made by PCR. TCRdb records Illumina HiSeq 2500 as the sequencer. Molecular barcoding was employed in the preparation of TCR libraries, with unique molecular identifiers being used to normalize TCRbeta repertoire quantification. TCRdb's own reprocessing of the public reads used fastp at Q25 and MiXCR and kept productive beta chains. Each entry merges the rows of one CDR3 protein and shows their most common DNA and genes. This sample has approximately 1,000,000 distinct CDR3 sequences in its table, and about 31% of those were observed once. The ten largest clones take up 28% of the sample. The sample's treatment or condition label, in plain terms: allogeneic hematopoietic cell transplantation with graft depleted of TCRalphabeta T cells and CD19 B cells. Transplant recipients were children who received TCRalphabeta/CD19-depleted allogeneic hematopoietic cell grafts. The paper's findings and limits, for the study overall: About two months after transplant, the apparently early recovery of alphabetaT-cell counts reportedly depended on just several hundred clones that had expanded rapidly and came from non-depleted graft cells. In some patients, the high TCRbeta diversity seen at day 60 was put down to recipient T cells and intrathymic progenitors that had survived conditioning. Hyperexpanded clone frequencies declined over subsequent months; after one year, T-cell counts and TCRbeta diversity were mostly attributed to newly produced T cells.

The sequence came from a boy less than two years old who had a stem cell transplant for SCID, so the T cells may come from the graft donor. The sample was PBMCs, mostly from graft donor cells, taken 360 days after TCRalphabeta/CD19-depleted stem cell transplant.

The sequenced DNA is TGCGCCAGCAGCTTGGGACACCTAGGGGGAGAGACCCAGTACTTC. Translation gives CASSLGHLGGETQYF. The chain uses TRBV5-1 and TRBJ2-5; the D region possibly corresponds to TRBD1 (6 bases align). The junction shows trimming of 0 bases on V and 4 bases on J, plus 13 bases between the germline ends. CDR1 and CDR2, per the germline V gene, are SGHRS and YFSETQ. The CDR3 goes from the cysteine to the phenylalanine over 15 residues. Only the CDR3 DNA stays, 45 bases, in frame from base 1.